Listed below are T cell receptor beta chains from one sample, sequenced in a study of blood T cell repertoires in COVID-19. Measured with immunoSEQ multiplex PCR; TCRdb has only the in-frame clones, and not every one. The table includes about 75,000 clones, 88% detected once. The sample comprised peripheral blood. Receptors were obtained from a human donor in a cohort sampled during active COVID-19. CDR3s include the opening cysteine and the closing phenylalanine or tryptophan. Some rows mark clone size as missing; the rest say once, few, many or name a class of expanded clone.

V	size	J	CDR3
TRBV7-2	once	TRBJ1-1	CASSFAEALGAFF
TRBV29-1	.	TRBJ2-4	CSVEVSRQWGAKNIQYF
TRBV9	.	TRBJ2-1	CASSVGPGLVGYNEQFF
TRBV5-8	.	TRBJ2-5	CASSLGRVVGQETQYF
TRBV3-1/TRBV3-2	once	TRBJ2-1	CASSLSNEQFF
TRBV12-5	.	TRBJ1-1	CAISGGSLAAFF
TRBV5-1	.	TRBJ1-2	CASSLAGTTNYGYTF
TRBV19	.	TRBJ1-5	CASSGQGTQPQHF
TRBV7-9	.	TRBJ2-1	CASSSLTSGRANEQFF
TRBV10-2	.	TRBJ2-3	CASSGSSGSTDTQYF
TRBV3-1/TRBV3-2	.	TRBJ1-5	CASSHTPGTAGGLYQPQHF
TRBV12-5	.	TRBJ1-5	CASDLGGYQPQHF
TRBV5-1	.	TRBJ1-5	CASSLVPGAQGPQHF
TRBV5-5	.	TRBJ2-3	CASSPPTDTQYF
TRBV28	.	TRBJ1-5	CASRAQTQPQHF
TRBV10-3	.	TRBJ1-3	CAIRTDRGNYLTGNTIYF
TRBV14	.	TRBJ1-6	CASSQEAGGLSPLHF
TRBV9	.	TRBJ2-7	CASSVGGLVYEQYF
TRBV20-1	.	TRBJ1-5	CSASSGRNQPQHF
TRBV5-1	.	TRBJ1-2	CASSISDRLYYGYTF
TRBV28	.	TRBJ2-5	CASSYLDLGRLQFQTQYF
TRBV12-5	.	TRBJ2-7	CASGRGQGAERQYF
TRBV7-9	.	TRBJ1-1	CASRRQGAEAFF
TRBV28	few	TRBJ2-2	CASSLSPRTGELFF
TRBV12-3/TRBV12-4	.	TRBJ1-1	CASSFAGNTEAFF
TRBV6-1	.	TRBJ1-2	CASSERMGQGFGYTF
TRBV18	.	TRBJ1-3	CASSPGQGGNTIYF
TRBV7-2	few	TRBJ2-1	CASSFQTGYRDEQFF
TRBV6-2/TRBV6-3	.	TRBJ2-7	CASSYSGGRVYEQYF
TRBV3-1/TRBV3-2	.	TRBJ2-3	CASSFSGRPDTQYF
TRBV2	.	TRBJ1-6	CASSLGQGGNSPLHF
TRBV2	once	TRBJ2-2	CASSEYGTGGYTRTGELFF
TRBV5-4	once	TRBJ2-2	CASSLDSGGVTGELFF
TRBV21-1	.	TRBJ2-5	CASSKVAGTSGRKTQYF
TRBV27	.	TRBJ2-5	CASSSLPGQSQETQYF
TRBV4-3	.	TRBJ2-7	CASSQGVDSRGEQYF
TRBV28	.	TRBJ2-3	CASSFDRVADTQYF
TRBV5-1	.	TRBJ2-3	CASSLGGRSTDTQYF
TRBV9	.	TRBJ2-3	CASSVAGRGPDTQYF
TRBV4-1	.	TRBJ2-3	CASSQVGTGLTDTQYF
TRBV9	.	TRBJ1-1	CASSPHGRGEWTEAFF
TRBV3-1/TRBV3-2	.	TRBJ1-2	CASSQVGQGENYGYTF
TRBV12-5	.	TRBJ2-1	CASGPDLGNEQFF
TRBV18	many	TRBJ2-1	CASSPTSGGRNEQFF
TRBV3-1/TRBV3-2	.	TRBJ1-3	CASSQEEISGNTIYF
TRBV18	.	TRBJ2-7	CASSQDRKSSYEQYF
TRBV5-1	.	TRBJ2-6	CASSDDRAGANVLTF
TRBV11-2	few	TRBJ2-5	CASSHGQGRETQYF
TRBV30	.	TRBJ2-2	CAWKGLAGVTGELFF
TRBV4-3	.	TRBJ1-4	CASSQEIGTGSNEKLFF
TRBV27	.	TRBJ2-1	CATRGSGRNEQFF
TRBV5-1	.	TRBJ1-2	CASSHLQGTLTNYGYTF
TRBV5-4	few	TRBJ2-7	CASSPGGTRRTYEQYF
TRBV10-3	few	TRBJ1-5	CAISEGTGVNQPQHF
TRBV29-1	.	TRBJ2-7	CSVEHQTTGIHEQYF
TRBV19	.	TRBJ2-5	CASSMQRGRGETQYF
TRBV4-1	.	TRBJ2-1	CASSQVTTSGSDEQFF
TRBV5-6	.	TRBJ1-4	CASSFWDRVEKLFF